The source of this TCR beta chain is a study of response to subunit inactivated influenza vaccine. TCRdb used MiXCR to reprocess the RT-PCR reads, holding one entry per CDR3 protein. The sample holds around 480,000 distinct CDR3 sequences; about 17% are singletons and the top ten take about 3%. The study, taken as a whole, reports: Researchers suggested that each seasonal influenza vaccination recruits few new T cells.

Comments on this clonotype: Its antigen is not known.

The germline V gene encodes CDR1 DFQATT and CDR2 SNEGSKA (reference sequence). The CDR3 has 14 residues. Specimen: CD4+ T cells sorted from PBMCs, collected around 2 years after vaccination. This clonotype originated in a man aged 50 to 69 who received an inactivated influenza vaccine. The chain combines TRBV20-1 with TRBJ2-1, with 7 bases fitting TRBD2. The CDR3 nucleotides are TGCAGCGCCCCAAGTGGCGGGAGAATCAATGAGCAGTTCTTC. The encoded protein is CSAPSGGRINEQFF.